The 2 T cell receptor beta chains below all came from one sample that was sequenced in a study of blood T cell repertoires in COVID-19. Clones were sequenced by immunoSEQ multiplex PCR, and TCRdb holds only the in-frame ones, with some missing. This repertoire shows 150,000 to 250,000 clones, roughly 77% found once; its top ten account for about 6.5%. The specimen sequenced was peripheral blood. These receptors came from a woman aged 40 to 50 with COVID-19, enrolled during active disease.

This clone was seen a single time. CDR3 sequence reads: CASSLNAGVGKTQYF. The CDR3 coding sequence is TGTGCCAGCAGCTTAAATGCGGGGGTTGGTAAGACCCAGTACTTC. V usage is TRBV5-4 and J usage is TRBJ2-5; 7 positions match TRBD2. The CDR3 extends over 15 amino acids. Unmatched junction bases numbered 10, after V lost 2 bases and J lost 6 bases. Germline V gives CDR1 SGHNT, CDR2 YYREEE (reference sequence).

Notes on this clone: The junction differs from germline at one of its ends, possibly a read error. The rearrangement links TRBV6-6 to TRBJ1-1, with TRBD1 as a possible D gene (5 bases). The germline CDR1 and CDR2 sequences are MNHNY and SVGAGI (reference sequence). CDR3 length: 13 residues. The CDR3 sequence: CASRTESHDSCLF. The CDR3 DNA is TGTGCCAGCAGGACAGAAAGCCACGACTCTTGCCTCTTT.